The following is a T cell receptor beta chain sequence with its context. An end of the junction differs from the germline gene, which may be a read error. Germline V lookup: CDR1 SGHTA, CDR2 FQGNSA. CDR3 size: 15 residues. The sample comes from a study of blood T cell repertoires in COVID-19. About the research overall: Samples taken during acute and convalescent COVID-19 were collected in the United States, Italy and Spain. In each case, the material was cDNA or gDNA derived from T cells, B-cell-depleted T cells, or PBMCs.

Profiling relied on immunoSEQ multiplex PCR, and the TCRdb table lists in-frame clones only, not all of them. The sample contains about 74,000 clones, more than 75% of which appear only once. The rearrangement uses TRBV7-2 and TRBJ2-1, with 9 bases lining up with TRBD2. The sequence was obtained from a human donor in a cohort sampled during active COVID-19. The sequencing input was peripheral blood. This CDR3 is CASSLGVSSGNGQFF. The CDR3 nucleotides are TGTGCCAGCAGCTTAGGAGTGTCTAGCGGGAATGGGCAGTTCTTC.